Listed below are T cell receptor beta chains from one sample, sequenced in a study of sequential checkpoint blockade in melanoma. Libraries were prepared by immunoSEQ multiplex PCR; TCRdb keeps only in-frame clonotypes and omits some of them. The data contain roughly 3,100 clones, about a fifth of them singletons. The specimen was tumor tissue (inferred from file names), collected from a patient given nivolumab and ipilimumab in sequence. The receptor source for this set is a human donor with melanoma. The CDR3 runs from the conserved cysteine through the conserved F or W. A D gene is named only where the DNA matches it firmly. Rows may omit the clone size; those that give it use once, few, many or a size class.

J | D | length | size | V | CDR3 | DNA
TRBJ2-3 | . | 15 | . | TRBV6-8 | CASTQTTARPDTQYF | TGTGCCAGCACCCAGACTACCGCCCGCCCCGATACGCAGTATTTT
TRBJ2-7 | TRBD1 | 14 | few | TRBV29-1 | CSVGPRQGAYEQYF | TGCAGCGTTGGGCCACGACAGGGGGCTTACGAGCAGTACTTC
TRBJ1-2 | . | 15 | medium-sized | TRBV6-8 | CASSGREVTNYGYTF | TGTGCCAGCAGCGGGAGGGAAGTGACTAACTATGGCTACACCTTC
TRBJ1-1 | . | 14 | few | TRBV30 | CAWTEGPPVAEAFF | TGTGCCTGGACGGAGGGCCCCCCGGTCGCTGAAGCTTTCTTT
TRBJ2-2 | TRBD2 | 17 | medium-sized | TRBV11-3 | CASSLAGRGVNTGELFF | TGTGCCAGCAGCTTGGCCGGGCGGGGGGTGAACACCGGGGAGCTGTTTTTT
TRBJ1-1 | . | 14 | few | TRBV5-1 | CASSLVRSNTEAFF | TGCGCCAGCAGCTTGGTTCGGTCCAACACTGAAGCTTTCTTT
TRBJ1-1 | . | 13 | . | TRBV6-8 | CASSATGNTEAFF | TGTGCCAGCAGTGCGACAGGTAACACTGAAGCTTTCTTT
TRBJ2-3 | . | 16 | . | TRBV29-1 | CSAEIARSAPTDTQYF | TGCAGCGCCGAAATTGCCCGGTCTGCGCCGACAGATACGCAGTATTTT
TRBJ2-6 | TRBD1 | 15 | . | TRBV6-8 | CASSDRVEGANVLTF | TGTGCCAGCAGTGACAGGGTGGAAGGGGCCAACGTCCTGACTTTC
TRBJ1-3 | . | 15 | . | TRBV18 | CASSPLGGAGNTIYF | TGTGCCAGCTCACCCCTCGGTGGGGCTGGAAACACCATATATTTT
TRBJ2-3 | TRBD1 | 16 | few | TRBV11-3 | CASRPRGGAVTDTQYF | TGTGCCAGCAGACCAAGAGGGGGCGCGGTGACAGATACGCAGTATTTT
TRBJ1-2 | . | 17 | many | TRBV11-3 | CASSLSDGITTSYGYTF | TGTGCCAGCAGCTTGTCCGACGGGATTACAACAAGCTATGGCTACACCTTC
TRBJ1-1 | . | 16 | medium-sized | TRBV11-3 | CASSAGTPRTNTEAFF | TGTGCCAGCAGCGCCGGAACCCCCAGGACGAACACTGAAGCTTTCTTT
TRBJ1-4 | . | 15 | . | TRBV9 | CASSVGVQANEKLFF | TGTGCCAGCAGCGTAGGGGTCCAGGCTAATGAAAAACTGTTTTTT
TRBJ2-2 | . | 13 | few | TRBV6-8 | CASSYSQGWELFF | TGTGCCAGCAGTTACAGCCAGGGGTGGGAGCTGTTTTTT
TRBJ2-1 | . | 14 | . | TRBV9 | CASSATGWLGEQFF | TGTGCCAGCAGCGCGACAGGTTGGCTAGGTGAGCAGTTCTTC
TRBJ2-4 | . | 18 | few | TRBV6-8 | CASSLWGLTGAAKNIQYF | TGTGCCAGCTCCCTTTGGGGGCTAACGGGGGCCGCCAAAAACATTCAGTACTTC
TRBJ1-6 | TRBD1 | 14 | few | TRBV19 | CASSQGQGYSPLHF | TGTGCCAGTAGTCAGGGACAGGGGTATTCACCCCTCCACTTT
TRBJ2-1 | . | 13 | few | TRBV9 | CASSEEGYNEQFF | TGTGCCAGCAGTGAAGAGGGTTATAATGAGCAGTTCTTC
TRBJ1-5 | . | 16 | many | TRBV11-3 | CASSNTGTGGNQPQHF | TGTGCCAGCAGCAACACCGGGACCGGCGGCAATCAGCCCCAGCATTTT
TRBJ1-3 | . | 15 | . | TRBV5-1 | CASSLSRDPMSTIYF | TGCGCCAGCAGCTTATCCCGGGACCCCATGAGCACCATATATTTT
TRBJ2-1 | TRBD2 | 13 | few | TRBV12-5 | CASIREGDNEQFF | TGTGCCAGCATCCGGGAGGGGGACAATGAGCAGTTCTTC
TRBJ1-4 | . | 16 | medium-sized | TRBV11-3 | CASSLFRAATNEKLFF | TGTGCCAGCAGCTTATTCAGGGCTGCAACTAATGAAAAACTGTTTTTT
TRBJ2-1 | . | 16 | . | TRBV15 | CATSGNRGLGGNEQFF | TGTGCCACCAGCGGAAACAGGGGATTGGGGGGGAATGAGCAGTTCTTC
TRBJ1-5 | . | 14 | many | TRBV7-6 | CARSPGGINQPQHF | TGTGCCAGAAGCCCGGGGGGCATCAATCAGCCCCAGCATTTT
TRBJ2-5 | TRBD1 | 14 | . | TRBV5-1 | CASSLPTGDETQYF | TGCGCCAGCAGCTTACCGACAGGGGACGAGACCCAGTACTTC
TRBJ2-7 | TRBD1 | 14 | . | TRBV11-3 | CASSSGQGANEQYF | TGTGCCAGCAGCTCGGGACAGGGGGCAAACGAGCAGTACTTC
TRBJ2-7 | . | 14 | many | TRBV11-3 | CASSLELTAVEQYF | TGTGCCAGCAGCTTAGAGTTAACGGCGGTCGAGCAGTACTTC
TRBJ1-5 | . | 13 | few | TRBV9 | CASSPGRGQPQHF | TGTGCCAGCAGCCCAGGGAGGGGGCAGCCCCAGCATTTT
TRBJ2-3 | TRBD2 | 13 | . | TRBV12-5 | CASRAGGQDTQYF | TGTGCTAGTCGAGCGGGGGGGCAAGATACGCAGTATTTT
TRBJ1-4 | . | 14 | medium-sized | TRBV11-3 | CASSHRTKGEKLFF | TGTGCCAGCAGCCACCGGACAAAGGGGGAAAAACTGTTTTTT
TRBJ2-5 | TRBD2 | 16 | many | TRBV11-3 | CASSLGLAGAQETQYF | TGTGCCAGCAGCTTGGGGCTAGCGGGGGCCCAAGAGACCCAGTACTTC
TRBJ2-2 | . | 13 | few | TRBV9 | CASSVADTGELFF | TGTGCCAGCAGCGTAGCGGACACCGGGGAGCTGTTTTTT
TRBJ1-3 | TRBD1 | 15 | medium-sized | TRBV11-3 | CASSFRTGTGNTIYF | TGTGCCAGCAGCTTCCGGACAGGGACTGGAAACACCATATATTTT
TRBJ2-7 | . | 15 | many | TRBV11-3 | CASSPSWGSSYEQYF | TGTGCCAGCAGCCCATCTTGGGGGAGCTCCTACGAGCAGTACTTC
TRBJ2-3 | TRBD2 | 15 | . | TRBV6-8 | CASRPRGGSTDTQYF | TGTGCCAGCAGACCGCGGGGGGGAAGCACAGATACGCAGTATTTT
TRBJ1-3 | TRBD1 | 14 | . | TRBV11-3 | CASSWGQGGNTIYF | TGTGCCAGCAGCTGGGGACAGGGTGGAAACACCATATATTTT
TRBJ2-1 | TRBD2 | 16 | . | TRBV18 | CASSLLLAGNSNEQFF | TGTGCCAGCTCACTATTACTAGCGGGGAATAGCAATGAGCAGTTCTTC
TRBJ1-2 | . | 14 | . | TRBV19 | CASSLGPSNYGYTF | TGTGCCAGTAGTCTGGGACCGTCAAACTATGGCTACACCTTC
TRBJ2-5 | . | 15 | . | TRBV11-3 | CASSLSAGHFETQYF | TGTGCCAGCAGCTTAAGTGCCGGACACTTCGAGACCCAGTACTTC
TRBJ1-5 | . | 14 | . | TRBV5-1 | CASSLGQVGQPQHF | TGCGCCAGCAGCTTGGGCCAGGTGGGTCAGCCCCAGCATTTT
TRBJ1-1 | TRBD1 | 15 | . | TRBV5-1 | CASSKGQAEDTEAFF | TGCGCCAGCAGCAAAGGACAGGCCGAGGACACTGAAGCTTTCTTT
TRBJ2-6 | . | 15 | few | TRBV4-1 | CASSEPQSRANVLTF | TGCGCCAGCAGCGAACCACAAAGTCGGGCCAACGTCCTGACTTTC
TRBJ2-3 | TRBD2 | 15 | medium-sized | TRBV11-3 | CASSLGLAGRDTQYF | TGTGCCAGCAGCTTAGGTCTAGCGGGTAGGGATACGCAGTATTTT
TRBJ1-6 | . | 15 | few | TRBV18 | CASSPPWQGNSPLHF | TGTGCCAGCTCACCACCGTGGCAGGGAAATTCACCCCTCCACTTT
TRBJ1-2 | . | 12 | medium-sized | TRBV12-5 | CASNEAGRFYTF | TGTGCCAGCAACGAAGCTGGCCGTTTCTACACCTTC
TRBJ2-1 | . | 16 | many | TRBV11-3 | CASSLSSLGSYNEQFF | TGTGCCAGCAGCTTGAGTTCCCTAGGCTCCTACAATGAGCAGTTCTTC
TRBJ2-1 | TRBD2 | 16 | few | TRBV9 | CASSVGGGANYNEQFF | TGTGCCAGCAGCGTAGGCGGGGGGGCTAACTACAATGAGCAGTTCTTC
TRBJ2-7 | . | 14 | few | TRBV18 | CASSPPTPPYEQYF | TGTGCCAGCTCACCACCTACGCCTCCCTACGAGCAGTACTTC
TRBJ2-2 | . | 14 | . | TRBV5-1 | CASSLAVDAGELFF | TGCGCCAGCAGCTTGGCCGTCGACGCCGGGGAGCTGTTTTTT
TRBJ2-2 | TRBD2 | 16 | . | TRBV19 | CASSRPSGGATGELFF | TGTGCCAGTAGTAGGCCTAGCGGGGGGGCAACCGGGGAGCTGTTTTTT
TRBJ1-3 | . | 14 | medium-sized | TRBV5-3 | CARSLPAPGNTIYF | TGTGCCAGAAGCTTGCCGGCGCCGGGAAACACCATATATTTT
TRBJ1-5 | . | 15 | few | TRBV23-1 | CASSPEGRGNQPQHF | TGCGCCAGCAGCCCCGAGGGCAGGGGCAATCAGCCCCAGCATTTT
TRBJ1-2 | . | 16 | . | TRBV6-8 | CASSYPPRPTNYGYTF | TGTGCCAGCAGTTACCCCCCCCGGCCGACTAACTATGGCTACACCTTC
TRBJ2-6 | TRBD2 | 18 | . | TRBV6-8 | CASSYWEGSSSGANVLTF | TGTGCCAGCAGTTACTGGGAGGGCAGTAGCTCTGGGGCCAACGTCCTGACTTTC
TRBJ1-6 | . | 12 | few | TRBV6-8 | CASTEGGFPLHF | TGTGCCAGCACCGAAGGAGGGTTCCCCCTCCACTTT
TRBJ1-1 | TRBD1 | 17 | medium-sized | TRBV11-3 | CASSLAPSGTGGTEAFF | TGTGCCAGCAGCTTGGCCCCCTCCGGGACAGGGGGCACTGAAGCTTTCTTT
TRBJ1-6 | . | 14 | medium-sized | TRBV11-3 | CASSLESAASPLHF | TGTGCCAGCAGCTTAGAGTCGGCAGCGTCACCCCTCCACTTT